Listed below are T cell receptor beta chains from one sample, sequenced in a study of molecular identifiers for immune sequencing clone quantification. From the PCR reads, TCRdb called clonotypes with MiXCR, one entry per CDR3 protein. Of hundreds of thousands of distinct CDR3 sequences listed, about 25% are singletons. Sequenced: naive CD8+ T cells from blood, with Jurkat cell RNA spiked in. The receptors stem from a human donor in good health. Some libraries in this study had Jurkat cell RNA spiked in. Both conserved end residues are part of each CDR3. A D gene is named only where the DNA matches it firmly. Rows may omit the clone size; those that give it use once, few, many or a size class.

d_gene: NA; j_gene: TRBJ2-7; abundance: few; v_gene: TRBV6-2/TRBV6-3; CDR3aa: CASEGIRQGSYEQYF; CDR3nt: TGTGCCAGCGAGGGCATTCGGCAGGGATCCTACGAGCAGTACTTC
d_gene: NA; j_gene: TRBJ2-7; abundance: many; v_gene: TRBV3-1; CDR3aa: CASSQDPTGRGEEQYF; CDR3nt: TGTGCCAGCAGCCAAGACCCGACAGGCAGAGGGGAAGAGCAGTACTTC
d_gene: NA; j_gene: TRBJ1-2; abundance: many; v_gene: TRBV28; CDR3aa: CASSQALSSYGYTF; CDR3nt: TGTGCCAGCAGTCAAGCCCTGTCCAGCTATGGCTACACCTTC
d_gene: TRBD2; j_gene: TRBJ2-7; abundance: many; v_gene: TRBV20-1; CDR3aa: CSARGLAGGPAYEQYF; CDR3nt: TGCAGTGCTAGGGGGCTAGCGGGAGGGCCAGCCTACGAGCAGTACTTC
d_gene: NA; j_gene: TRBJ2-5; abundance: many; v_gene: TRBV7-9; CDR3aa: CASSSSGDQETQYF; CDR3nt: TGTGCCAGCAGCTCCTCGGGGGACCAAGAGACCCAGTACTTC
d_gene: NA; j_gene: TRBJ2-3; abundance: NA; v_gene: TRBV24-1; CDR3aa: CATSDLRGGLQYF; CDR3nt: TGTGCCACCAGTGATTTACGCGGGGGCCTACAGTATTTT
d_gene: TRBD1; j_gene: TRBJ2-5; abundance: NA; v_gene: TRBV29-1; CDR3aa: CSVEDRRTGTETQSF; CDR3nt: TGCAGCGTTGAAGATCGAAGGACAGGGACGGAGACCCAGTCCTTC
d_gene: NA; j_gene: TRBJ2-7; abundance: NA; v_gene: TRBV28; CDR3aa: CASSLLSGTEQYF; CDR3nt: TGTGCCAGCAGTTTATTGTCAGGGACTGAGCAGTACTTC
d_gene: NA; j_gene: TRBJ1-4; abundance: few; v_gene: TRBV6-2/TRBV6-3; CDR3aa: CASSYQENEKLFF; CDR3nt: TGTGCCAGCAGTTACCAGGAGAATGAAAAACTGTTTTTT
d_gene: NA; j_gene: TRBJ1-5; abundance: few; v_gene: TRBV19; CDR3aa: CASSNGVVDQPQHF; CDR3nt: TGTGCCAGTAGTAACGGCGTGGTCGATCAGCCCCAGCATTTT
d_gene: NA; j_gene: TRBJ1-1; abundance: NA; v_gene: TRBV5-1; CDR3aa: CASNQDIQSTEAFF; CDR3nt: TGCGCCAGCAACCAGGACATACAGAGCACTGAAGCTTTCTTC
d_gene: NA; j_gene: TRBJ2-5; abundance: many; v_gene: TRBV5-1; CDR3aa: CASSLRELGQETQYF; CDR3nt: TGCGCCAGCAGCTTGCGGGAATTAGGCCAAGAGACCCAGTACTTC
d_gene: TRBD2; j_gene: TRBJ2-3; abundance: many; v_gene: TRBV20-1; CDR3aa: CSARDPSGGISNTQYF; CDR3nt: TGCAGTGCTAGGGACCCTAGCGGGGGGATATCCAATACGCAGTATTTT
d_gene: TRBD1; j_gene: TRBJ2-7; abundance: many; v_gene: TRBV7-9; CDR3aa: CASSLIQGALEQYF; CDR3nt: TGTGCCAGCAGCTTAATACAGGGGGCATTGGAGCAGTACTTC
d_gene: NA; j_gene: TRBJ2-7; abundance: NA; v_gene: TRBV27; CDR3aa: CASTGNSGMSYEQYF; CDR3nt: TGTGCCAGCACCGGGAATAGCGGAATGTCCTACGAGCAGTACTTC
d_gene: TRBD1; j_gene: TRBJ2-6; abundance: NA; v_gene: TRBV25-1; CDR3aa: CASSDGDRGPGANVLTF; CDR3nt: TGTGCCAGCAGTGACGGGGACAGGGGTCCTGGGGCCAACGTCCTGACTTTC
d_gene: NA; j_gene: TRBJ2-3; abundance: NA; v_gene: TRBV12-3/TRBV12-4; CDR3aa: CVSSPSTDTRYF; CDR3nt: TGTGTCAGCAGCCCGAGCACAGATACGCGGTATTTT
d_gene: NA; j_gene: TRBJ2-2; abundance: many; v_gene: TRBV7-9; CDR3aa: CATKTATEKARGLFF; CDR3nt: TGTGCCACCAAGACCGCAACAGAAAAGGCCCGGGGTCTGTTTTTT
d_gene: TRBD1; j_gene: TRBJ2-7; abundance: NA; v_gene: TRBV7-9; CDR3aa: CASSSPRGQGQNEQYF; CDR3nt: TGTGCCAGCAGCTCCCCCCGTGGACAGGGTCAGAACGAGCAGTACTTC
d_gene: NA; j_gene: TRBJ2-2; abundance: many; v_gene: TRBV5-6; CDR3aa: CASSLGVGELFF; CDR3nt: TGTGCCAGCAGCTTGGGGGTCGGGGAGCTGTTTTTT
d_gene: NA; j_gene: TRBJ1-1; abundance: many; v_gene: TRBV11-2; CDR3aa: CASSLVRQAANTEAFF; CDR3nt: TGTGCCAGCAGCTTAGTACGGCAGGCCGCGAACACTGAAGCTTTCTTT
d_gene: NA; j_gene: TRBJ1-4; abundance: many; v_gene: TRBV4-1; CDR3aa: CASSQGQSNEKLFF; CDR3nt: TGCGCCAGCAGCCAAGGGCAGTCTAATGAAAAACTGTTTTTT
d_gene: NA; j_gene: TRBJ2-7; abundance: NA; v_gene: TRBV4-3; CDR3aa: CASSQAGSAEQYF; CDR3nt: TGCGCCAGCAGCCAGGCAGGTTCCGCCGAGCAGTACTTC
d_gene: NA; j_gene: TRBJ2-5; abundance: few; v_gene: TRBV3-1; CDR3aa: CASSQVAREETQYF; CDR3nt: TGTGCCAGCAGCCAAGTGGCTAGGGAAGAGACCCAGTACTTC
d_gene: NA; j_gene: TRBJ2-3; abundance: many; v_gene: TRBV7-2; CDR3aa: CASSLDGVTTSTDTQYF; CDR3nt: TGTGCCAGCAGCTTAGACGGTGTGACTACGAGCACAGATACGCAGTATTTT
d_gene: NA; j_gene: TRBJ1-5; abundance: once; v_gene: TRBV21-1; CDR3aa: CIPGDNQPRHF; CDR3nt: TGTATCCCGGGGGACAATCAGCCCCGGCATTTT
d_gene: NA; j_gene: TRBJ2-5; abundance: few; v_gene: TRBV13; CDR3aa: CASSLGQGRQETQYF; CDR3nt: TGTGCCAGCAGCTTAGGTCAGGGGAGGCAAGAGACCCAGTACTTC
d_gene: NA; j_gene: TRBJ2-1; abundance: NA; v_gene: TRBV6-1; CDR3aa: CASTQGYYNEQFF; CDR3nt: TGTGCCAGCACCCAAGGGTATTACAATGAGCAGTTCTTC
d_gene: NA; j_gene: TRBJ2-7; abundance: NA; v_gene: TRBV5-6; CDR3aa: CARRLGRVYEQYF; CDR3nt: TGTGCCCGCCGCTTAGGCAGGGTGTACGAGCAGTACTTC
d_gene: TRBD2; j_gene: TRBJ2-5; abundance: NA; v_gene: TRBV7-9; CDR3aa: CASSLVVRTSGGQETQCF; CDR3nt: TGTGCCAGCAGCTTAGTTGTCCGGACTAGCGGGGGCCAAGAGACCCAGTGCTTC
d_gene: NA; j_gene: TRBJ1-1; abundance: NA; v_gene: TRBV5-1; CDR3aa: CASNPSTGPNTEAFF; CDR3nt: TGCGCCAGCAACCCATCGACAGGCCCGAACACTGAAGCTTTCTTT
d_gene: NA; j_gene: TRBJ1-6; abundance: NA; v_gene: TRBV4-3; CDR3aa: CASSQDRNHSPLHF; CDR3nt: TGCGCCAGCAGCCAAGATCGGAACCATTCACCCCTCCACTTT
d_gene: NA; j_gene: TRBJ2-7; abundance: many; v_gene: TRBV6-2/TRBV6-3; CDR3aa: CASNHGVGVGEQYF; CDR3nt: TGTGCCAGCAACCACGGGGTAGGCGTAGGCGAGCAGTACTTC
d_gene: TRBD2; j_gene: TRBJ2-7; abundance: NA; v_gene: TRBV7-9; CDR3aa: CASSLTSGASYEQYF; CDR3nt: TGTGCCAGCAGCCTGACTAGCGGCGCCTCCTACGAGCAGTACTTC
d_gene: TRBD1; j_gene: TRBJ2-7; abundance: NA; v_gene: TRBV5-1; CDR3aa: CASSFAQGEPSEQYF; CDR3nt: TGCGCCAGCAGCTTTGCTCAGGGGGAACCCTCCGAGCAGTACTTC
d_gene: NA; j_gene: TRBJ2-1; abundance: few; v_gene: TRBV19; CDR3aa: CASTTLGYNEQFF; CDR3nt: TGTGCCAGTACCACTCTGGGTTACAATGAGCAGTTCTTC
d_gene: TRBD1; j_gene: TRBJ1-2; abundance: NA; v_gene: TRBV5-6; CDR3aa: CASSLAGGQGADGYTF; CDR3nt: TGTGCCAGCAGCTTGGCCGGAGGACAGGGGGCTGATGGCTACACCTTC
d_gene: NA; j_gene: TRBJ1-2; abundance: many; v_gene: TRBV6-2/TRBV6-3; CDR3aa: CASSYSPRFDDYGYTF; CDR3nt: TGTGCCAGCAGTTACTCACCCAGGTTCGACGACTATGGCTACACCTTC
d_gene: NA; j_gene: TRBJ1-1; abundance: many; v_gene: TRBV20-1; CDR3aa: CSAIENTEAFF; CDR3nt: TGCAGTGCTATAGAGAACACTGAAGCTTTCTTT
d_gene: TRBD1; j_gene: TRBJ2-7; abundance: NA; v_gene: TRBV6-1; CDR3aa: CASTHFGTGEEQYF; CDR3nt: TGTGCCAGCACTCACTTTGGGACAGGGGAGGAGCAGTACTTC
d_gene: NA; j_gene: TRBJ1-2; abundance: few; v_gene: TRBV12-3/TRBV12-4; CDR3aa: CASSLGLGRPNYGYTF; CDR3nt: TGTGCCAGCAGTTTAGGGTTGGGCCGCCCGAACTATGGCTACACCTTC